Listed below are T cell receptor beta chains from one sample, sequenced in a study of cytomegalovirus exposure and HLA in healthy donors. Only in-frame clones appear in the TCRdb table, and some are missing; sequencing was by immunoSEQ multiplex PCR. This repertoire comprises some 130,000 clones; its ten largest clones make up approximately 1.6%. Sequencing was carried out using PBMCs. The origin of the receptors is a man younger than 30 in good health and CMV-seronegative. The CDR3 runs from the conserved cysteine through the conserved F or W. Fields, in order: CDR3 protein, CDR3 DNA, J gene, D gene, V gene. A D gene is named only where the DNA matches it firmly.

CDR3 protein: CASSEVGGGGEKLFF; CDR3 DNA: TGTGCCAGCAGTGAAGTCGGGGGTGGTGGTGAAAAACTGTTTTTT; J gene: TRBJ1-4; D gene: .; V gene: TRBV2
CDR3 protein: CASSQTFTDTQYF; CDR3 DNA: TGTGCCAGCAGCCAGACTTTCACAGATACGCAGTATTTT; J gene: TRBJ2-3; D gene: .; V gene: TRBV7-3
CDR3 protein: CASSGQGESYNEQFF; CDR3 DNA: TGTGCCAGCAGTGGACAGGGGGAATCCTACAATGAGCAGTTCTTC; J gene: TRBJ2-1; D gene: TRBD1; V gene: TRBV6-1
CDR3 protein: CASSWDRVDYGYTF; CDR3 DNA: TGCGCCAGCAGCTGGGACAGGGTCGACTATGGCTACACCTTC; J gene: TRBJ1-2; D gene: TRBD1; V gene: TRBV5-1
CDR3 protein: CASSLLIAGETQYF; CDR3 DNA: TGTGCCAGCAGCCTACTTATAGCGGGGGAGACCCAGTACTTC; J gene: TRBJ2-5; D gene: TRBD2; V gene: TRBV7-9
CDR3 protein: CASSEGGTGVLYEQYF; CDR3 DNA: TGCGCCAGCAGTGAAGGTGGGACAGGGGTATTATACGAGCAGTACTTC; J gene: TRBJ2-7; D gene: TRBD1; V gene: TRBV10-1
CDR3 protein: CASSSGGANVLTF; CDR3 DNA: TGTGCCAGCAGTTCCGGGGGGGCCAACGTCCTGACTTTC; J gene: TRBJ2-6; D gene: .; V gene: TRBV6-5
CDR3 protein: CASSVGGTALNEQFF; CDR3 DNA: TGTGCCAGCAGCGTGGGCGGGACAGCCCTCAATGAGCAGTTCTTC; J gene: TRBJ2-1; D gene: .; V gene: TRBV9
CDR3 protein: CASSLTPEGEAFF; CDR3 DNA: TGTGCCAGCAGCTTAACTCCGGAGGGTGAAGCTTTCTTT; J gene: TRBJ1-1; D gene: .; V gene: TRBV7-2
CDR3 protein: CASSLGNSGANVLTF; CDR3 DNA: TGTGCCAGCAGCCTCGGGAACTCTGGGGCCAACGTCCTGACTTTC; J gene: TRBJ2-6; D gene: .; V gene: TRBV9
CDR3 protein: CASSLAGGYGNTIYF; CDR3 DNA: TGTGCCAGCAGCTTGGCAGGGGGGTATGGAAACACCATATATTTT; J gene: TRBJ1-3; D gene: TRBD1; V gene: TRBV7-2
CDR3 protein: CASSVSGQGLRDYTF; CDR3 DNA: TGTGCCAGTAGTGTATCCGGACAGGGCTTAAGGGACTACACCTTC; J gene: TRBJ1-2; D gene: TRBD1; V gene: TRBV19
CDR3 protein: CASSFPHQRGPGQVYEQYF; CDR3 DNA: TGTGCCAGCAGCTTCCCACACCAGCGCGGACCGGGACAGGTCTACGAGCAGTACTTC; J gene: TRBJ2-7; D gene: TRBD1; V gene: TRBV11-2
CDR3 protein: CSVVHQGAADTQYF; CDR3 DNA: TGCAGCGTTGTACACCAGGGGGCTGCAGATACGCAGTATTTT; J gene: TRBJ2-3; D gene: TRBD1; V gene: TRBV29-1
CDR3 protein: CASSEDGVDTQYF; CDR3 DNA: TGTGCCAGCAGTGAAGACGGGGTCGATACGCAGTATTTT; J gene: TRBJ2-3; D gene: .; V gene: TRBV6-5
CDR3 protein: CASSFGRVVGETQYF; CDR3 DNA: TGTGCCAGCAGTTTCGGCAGGGTTGTTGGGGAGACCCAGTACTTC; J gene: TRBJ2-5; D gene: .; V gene: TRBV28
CDR3 protein: CASSEVWGQGAHEQYF; CDR3 DNA: TGTGCCAGCAGTGAAGTGTGGGGACAGGGGGCTCACGAGCAGTACTTC; J gene: TRBJ2-7; D gene: TRBD1; V gene: TRBV6-1
CDR3 protein: CASSRTGFDPLHF; CDR3 DNA: TGCGCCAGCAGCAGGACAGGGTTCGACCCCCTCCACTTT; J gene: TRBJ1-6; D gene: TRBD1; V gene: TRBV4-1
CDR3 protein: CASSLSGTGLVFSNQPQHF; CDR3 DNA: TGTGCCAGCAGTTTAAGTGGGACAGGGTTGGTATTTAGCAATCAGCCCCAGCATTTT; J gene: TRBJ1-5; D gene: TRBD1; V gene: TRBV28
CDR3 protein: CASSLAGAKETQYF; CDR3 DNA: TGTGCCAGCAGCTTGGCGGGCGCAAAAGAGACCCAGTACTTC; J gene: TRBJ2-5; D gene: .; V gene: TRBV11-2
CDR3 protein: CAISGSSGSYEQYF; CDR3 DNA: TGTGCCATCAGCGGTTCTAGCGGGAGTTACGAGCAGTACTTC; J gene: TRBJ2-7; D gene: TRBD2; V gene: TRBV10-3
CDR3 protein: CASSFSFYEQFF; CDR3 DNA: TGTGCCAGCAGTTTTTCTTTCTATGAGCAGTTCTTC; J gene: TRBJ2-1; D gene: .; V gene: TRBV6-1